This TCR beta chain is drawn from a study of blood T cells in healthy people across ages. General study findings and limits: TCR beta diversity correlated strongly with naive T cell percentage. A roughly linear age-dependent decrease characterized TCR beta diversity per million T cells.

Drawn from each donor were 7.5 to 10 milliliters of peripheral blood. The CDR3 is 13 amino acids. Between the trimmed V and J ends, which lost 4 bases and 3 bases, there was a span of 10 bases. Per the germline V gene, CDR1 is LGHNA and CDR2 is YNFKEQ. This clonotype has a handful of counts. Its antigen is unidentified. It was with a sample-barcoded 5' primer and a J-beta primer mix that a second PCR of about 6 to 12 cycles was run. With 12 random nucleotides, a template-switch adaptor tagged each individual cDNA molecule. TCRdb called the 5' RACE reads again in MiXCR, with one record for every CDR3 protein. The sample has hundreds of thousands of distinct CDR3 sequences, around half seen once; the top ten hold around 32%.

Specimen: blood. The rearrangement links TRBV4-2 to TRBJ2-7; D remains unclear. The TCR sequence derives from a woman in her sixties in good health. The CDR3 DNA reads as TGTGCCAGCAGCCCCAGCGAGAACTACGAGCAGTACTTC. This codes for CASSPSENYEQYF.